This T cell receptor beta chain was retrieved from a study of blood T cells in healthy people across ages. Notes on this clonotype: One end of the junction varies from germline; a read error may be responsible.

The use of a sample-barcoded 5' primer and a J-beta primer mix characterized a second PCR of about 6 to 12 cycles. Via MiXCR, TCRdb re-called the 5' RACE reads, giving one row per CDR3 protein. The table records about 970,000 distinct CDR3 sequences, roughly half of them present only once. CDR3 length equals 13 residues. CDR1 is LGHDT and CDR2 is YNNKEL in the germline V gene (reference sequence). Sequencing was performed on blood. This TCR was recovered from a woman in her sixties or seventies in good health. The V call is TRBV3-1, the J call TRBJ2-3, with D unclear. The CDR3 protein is CASSPRQANTRYF. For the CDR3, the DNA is TGTGCCAGCAGCCCTAGGCAAGCTAATACGCGGTATTTT.